Reported below is one T cell receptor (beta chain). Clones were read by immunoSEQ multiplex PCR, and TCRdb kept only the in-frame ones, dropping some. In the table there are 140,000 to 150,000 clones, roughly 82% of which are singletons. These data originate in a study of blood T cell repertoires in COVID-19. Study details: T cells, B-cell-depleted T cells, or PBMCs provided the cDNA or gDNA that served as material.

This TCR was sampled from a man aged 60-69 years with active or convalescent COVID-19. Sequencing used peripheral blood.

The CDR3: CASSFAGATGETQYF. The CDR3 nucleotides read TGTGCCAGCAGTTTCGCAGGGGCCACGGGAGAGACCCAGTACTTC. The genes are TRBV27 and TRBJ2-5, with D perhaps matching TRBD1 (6 bases). The CDR3 is made up of 15 amino acids. Trimming took 3 bases from V and 4 from J, leaving 15 bases between them. CDR1 and CDR2 from the germline V gene are MNHEY and SMNVEV (reference sequence).